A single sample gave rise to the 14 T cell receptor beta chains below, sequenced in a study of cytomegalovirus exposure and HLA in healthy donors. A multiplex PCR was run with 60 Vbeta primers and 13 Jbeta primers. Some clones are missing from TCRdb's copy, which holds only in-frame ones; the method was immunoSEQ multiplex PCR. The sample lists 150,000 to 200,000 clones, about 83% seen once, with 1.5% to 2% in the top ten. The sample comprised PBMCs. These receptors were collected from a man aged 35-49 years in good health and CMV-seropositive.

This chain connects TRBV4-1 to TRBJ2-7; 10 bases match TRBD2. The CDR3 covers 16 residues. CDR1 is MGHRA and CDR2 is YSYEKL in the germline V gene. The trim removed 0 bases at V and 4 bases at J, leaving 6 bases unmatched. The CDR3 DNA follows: TGCGCCAGCAGCCAAGATTGGGCTAGCGGGAGTTACGAGCAGTACTTC. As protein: CASSQDWASGSYEQYF.

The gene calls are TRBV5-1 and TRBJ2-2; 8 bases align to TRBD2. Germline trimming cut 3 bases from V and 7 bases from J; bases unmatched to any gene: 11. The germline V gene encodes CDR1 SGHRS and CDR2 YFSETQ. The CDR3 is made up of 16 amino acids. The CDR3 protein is CASSSWIAGRVGELFF. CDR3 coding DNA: TGCGCCAGCAGCTCTTGGATAGCGGGAAGGGTCGGGGAGCTGTTTTTT. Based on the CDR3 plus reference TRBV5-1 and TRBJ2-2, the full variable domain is KAGVTQTPRYLIKTRGQQVTLSCSPISGHRSVSWYQQTPGQGLQFLFEYFSETQRNKGNFPGRFSGRQFSNSRSEMNVSTLELGDSALYLCASSSWIAGRVGELFFGEGSRLTVL.

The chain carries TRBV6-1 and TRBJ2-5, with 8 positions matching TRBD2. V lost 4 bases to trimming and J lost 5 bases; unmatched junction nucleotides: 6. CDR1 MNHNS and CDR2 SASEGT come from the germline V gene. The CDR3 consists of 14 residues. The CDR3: CASSGWASGETQYF. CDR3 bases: TGTGCCAGCAGTGGATGGGCTAGCGGGGAGACCCAGTACTTC.

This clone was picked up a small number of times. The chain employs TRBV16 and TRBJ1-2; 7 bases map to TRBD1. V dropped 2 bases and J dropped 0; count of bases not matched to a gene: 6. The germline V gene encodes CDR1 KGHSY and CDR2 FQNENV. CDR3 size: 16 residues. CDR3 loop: CASSQIDRASNYGYTF. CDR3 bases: TGTGCCAGCAGCCAAATCGACAGGGCTTCTAACTATGGCTACACCTTC.

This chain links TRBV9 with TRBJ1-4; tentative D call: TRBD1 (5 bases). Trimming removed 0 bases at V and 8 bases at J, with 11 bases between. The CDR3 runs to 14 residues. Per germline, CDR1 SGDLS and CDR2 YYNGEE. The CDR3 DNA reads TGTGCCAGCAGCGTAGGTGGGGCCAACGAAAAACTGTTTTTT. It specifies CASSVGGANEKLFF.

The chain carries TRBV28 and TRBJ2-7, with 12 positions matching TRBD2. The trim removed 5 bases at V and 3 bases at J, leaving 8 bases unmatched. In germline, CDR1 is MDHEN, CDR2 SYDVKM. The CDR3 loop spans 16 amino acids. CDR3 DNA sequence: TGTGCCAGCAGTGGGACCCGGACTAGCGGGATCTACGAGCAGTACTTC. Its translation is CASSGTRTSGIYEQYF.

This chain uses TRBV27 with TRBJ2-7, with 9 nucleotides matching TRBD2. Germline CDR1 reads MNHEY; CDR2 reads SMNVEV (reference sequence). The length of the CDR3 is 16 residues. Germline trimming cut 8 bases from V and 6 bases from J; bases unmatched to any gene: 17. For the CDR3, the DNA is TGTGCCAGCTACGGACTGTCAGCGGGAGGTTCGTCCGAGCAGTACTTC. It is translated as CASYGLSAGGSSEQYF.

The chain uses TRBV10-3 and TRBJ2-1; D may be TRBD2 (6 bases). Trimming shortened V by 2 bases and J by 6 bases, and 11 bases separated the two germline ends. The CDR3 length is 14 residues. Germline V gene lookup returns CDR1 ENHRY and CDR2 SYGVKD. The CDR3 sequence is CAISEMQRANEQFF. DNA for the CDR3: TGTGCCATCAGTGAGATGCAGCGGGCCAATGAGCAGTTCTTC.

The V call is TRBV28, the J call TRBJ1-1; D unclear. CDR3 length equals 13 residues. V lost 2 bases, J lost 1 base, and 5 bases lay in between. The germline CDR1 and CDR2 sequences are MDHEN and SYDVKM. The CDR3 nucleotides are TGTGCCAGCAGTTTACTTCGGAACACTGAAGCTTTCTTT. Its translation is CASSLLRNTEAFF.

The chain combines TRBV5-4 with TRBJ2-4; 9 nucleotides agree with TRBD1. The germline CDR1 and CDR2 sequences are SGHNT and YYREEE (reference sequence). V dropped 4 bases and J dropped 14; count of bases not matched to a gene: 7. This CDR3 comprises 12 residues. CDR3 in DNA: TGTGCCAGCAGCGAGGGCCGGGACAGGGAGTACTTC. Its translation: CASSEGRDREYF. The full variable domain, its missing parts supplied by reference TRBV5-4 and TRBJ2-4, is ETGVTQSPTHLIKTRGQQVTLRCSSQSGHNTVSWYQQALGQGPQFIFQYYREEENGRGNFPPRFSGLQFPNYSSELNVNALELDDSALYLCASSEGRDREYFGAGTRLSVL.

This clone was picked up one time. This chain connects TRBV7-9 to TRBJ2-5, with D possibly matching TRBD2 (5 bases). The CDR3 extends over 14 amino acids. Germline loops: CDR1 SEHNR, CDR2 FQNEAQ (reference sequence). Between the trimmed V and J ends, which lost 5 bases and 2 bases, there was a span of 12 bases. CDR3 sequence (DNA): TGTGCCAGCAGCCCCCGGGAACCTCAAGAGACCCAGTACTTC. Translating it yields CASSPREPQETQYF.

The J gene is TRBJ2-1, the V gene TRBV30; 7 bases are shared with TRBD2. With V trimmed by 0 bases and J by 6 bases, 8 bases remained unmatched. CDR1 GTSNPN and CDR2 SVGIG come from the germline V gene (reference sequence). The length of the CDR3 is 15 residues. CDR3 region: CAWSVLATVPNEQFF. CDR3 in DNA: TGTGCCTGGAGTGTACTAGCGACGGTACCCAATGAGCAGTTCTTC.

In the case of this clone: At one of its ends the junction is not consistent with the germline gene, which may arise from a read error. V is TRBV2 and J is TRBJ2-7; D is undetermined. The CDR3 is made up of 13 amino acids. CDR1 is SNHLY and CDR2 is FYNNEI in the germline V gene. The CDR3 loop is CASSEEHTYEQYF. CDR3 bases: TGTGCCAGCAGCGAAGAGCATACTTACGAGCAGTACTTC.

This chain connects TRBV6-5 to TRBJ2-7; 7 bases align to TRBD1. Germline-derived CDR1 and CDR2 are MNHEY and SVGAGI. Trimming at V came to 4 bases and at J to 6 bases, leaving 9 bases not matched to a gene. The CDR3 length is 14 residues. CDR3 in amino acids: CASSSTDRASEQYF. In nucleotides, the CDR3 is TGTGCCAGCAGTTCGACAGACAGGGCATCCGAGCAGTACTTC.